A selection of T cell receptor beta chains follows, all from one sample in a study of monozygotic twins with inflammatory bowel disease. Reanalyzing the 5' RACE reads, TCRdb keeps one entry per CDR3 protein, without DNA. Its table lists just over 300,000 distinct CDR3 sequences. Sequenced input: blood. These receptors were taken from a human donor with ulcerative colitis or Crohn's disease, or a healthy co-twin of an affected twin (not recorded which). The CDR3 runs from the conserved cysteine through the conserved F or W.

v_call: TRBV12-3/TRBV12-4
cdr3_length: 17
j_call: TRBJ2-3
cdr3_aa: CASSLSPGGGSTDTQYF

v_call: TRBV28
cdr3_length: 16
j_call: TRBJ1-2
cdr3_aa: CASSFIGGSTNYGYTF

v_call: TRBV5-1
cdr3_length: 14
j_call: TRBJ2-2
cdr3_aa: CASSERGGAGELFF

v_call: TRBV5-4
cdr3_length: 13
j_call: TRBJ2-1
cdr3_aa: CASSLSNFMEQFF

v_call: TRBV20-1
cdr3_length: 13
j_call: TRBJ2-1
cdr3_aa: CSARGTTYNEQFF

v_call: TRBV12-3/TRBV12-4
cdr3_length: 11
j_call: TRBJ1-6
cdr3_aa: CASSSGPPLHF

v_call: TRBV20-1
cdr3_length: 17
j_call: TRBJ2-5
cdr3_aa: CSAREQGLTGPQETQYF

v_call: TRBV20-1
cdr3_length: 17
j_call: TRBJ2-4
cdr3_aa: CSARSAQASRAKNIQYF

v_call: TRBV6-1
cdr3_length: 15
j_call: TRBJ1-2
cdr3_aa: CASSLYSQGNYGYTF

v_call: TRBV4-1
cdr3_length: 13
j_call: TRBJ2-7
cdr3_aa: CASSQDADYEQYF

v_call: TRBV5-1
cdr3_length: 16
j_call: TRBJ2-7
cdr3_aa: CASSFNRDRASVEQYF

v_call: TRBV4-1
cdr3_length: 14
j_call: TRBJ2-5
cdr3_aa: CASSQDSGSKTQYF

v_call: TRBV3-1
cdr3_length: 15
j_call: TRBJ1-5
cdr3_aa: CASSQGYVGSSPQHF

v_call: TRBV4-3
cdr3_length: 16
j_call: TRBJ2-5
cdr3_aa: CASSQGPQGPQETQYF

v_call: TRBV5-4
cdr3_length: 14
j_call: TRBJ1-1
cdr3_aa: CASSAANRDTEAFF

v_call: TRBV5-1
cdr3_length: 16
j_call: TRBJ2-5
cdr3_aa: CASSLDRGGTQETQYF